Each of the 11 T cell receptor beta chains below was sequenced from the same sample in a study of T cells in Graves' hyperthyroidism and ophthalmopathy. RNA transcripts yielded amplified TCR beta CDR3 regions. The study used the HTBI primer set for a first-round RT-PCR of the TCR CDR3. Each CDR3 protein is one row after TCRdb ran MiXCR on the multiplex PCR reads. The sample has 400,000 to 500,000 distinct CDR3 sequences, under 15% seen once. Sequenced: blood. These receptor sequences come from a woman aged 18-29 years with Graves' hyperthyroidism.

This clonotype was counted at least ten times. The CDR3 reads CASSYLTGSMNTEAFF. In DNA, the CDR3 is TGCGCCAGCAGCTACCTGACAGGGTCCATGAACACTGAAGCTTTCTTT. This rearrangement joins TRBV5-1 to TRBJ1-1, with 7 bases identical to TRBD1. The CDR3 length is 16 residues. The V gene end was trimmed by 3 bases and the J gene end by 0 bases; junction bases not matched to a gene: 8. Per germline, CDR1 SGHRS and CDR2 YFSETQ.

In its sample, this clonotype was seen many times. CDR3 DNA: TGTGCCAGCACCCAGGAGCAGGGGTCGGGCTACACCTTC. Translated: CASTQEQGSGYTF. V and J are TRBV7-9 and TRBJ1-2; possible D gene TRBD1, 6 bases. There are 13 residues in the CDR3. Trimming shortened V by 7 bases and J by 8 bases, and 17 bases separated the two germline ends. Germline V gives CDR1 SEHNR, CDR2 FQNEAQ (reference sequence). The complete variable domain, with remaining parts taken from reference TRBV7-9 and TRBJ1-2, reads DTGVSQNPRHKITKRGQNVTFRCDPISEHNRLYWYRQTLGQGPEFLTYFQNEAQLEKSRLLSDRFSAERPKGSFSTLEIQRTEQGDSAMYLCASTQEQGSGYTFGSGTRLTVV.

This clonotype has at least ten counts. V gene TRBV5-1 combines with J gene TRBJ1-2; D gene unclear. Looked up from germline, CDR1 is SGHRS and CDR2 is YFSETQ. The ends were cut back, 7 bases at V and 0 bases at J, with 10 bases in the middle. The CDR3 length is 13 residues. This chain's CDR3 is CASRAGTNYGYTF. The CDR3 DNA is TGCGCCAGCCGGGCAGGAACTAACTATGGCTACACCTTC.

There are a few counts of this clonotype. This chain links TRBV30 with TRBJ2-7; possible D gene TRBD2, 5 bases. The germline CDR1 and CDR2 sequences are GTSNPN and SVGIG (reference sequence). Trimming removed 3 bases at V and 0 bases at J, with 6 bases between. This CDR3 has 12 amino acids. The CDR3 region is CAWSGVSYEQYF. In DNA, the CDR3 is TGTGCCTGGAGCGGGGTCTCCTACGAGCAGTACTTC.

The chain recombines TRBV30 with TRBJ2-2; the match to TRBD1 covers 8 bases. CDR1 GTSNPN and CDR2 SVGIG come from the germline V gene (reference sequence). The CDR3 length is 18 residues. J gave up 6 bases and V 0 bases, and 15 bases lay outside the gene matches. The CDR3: CAWSVTGGMGAWAGELFF. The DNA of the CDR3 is TGTGCCTGGAGTGTTACAGGGGGAATGGGCGCATGGGCCGGGGAGCTGTTTTTT. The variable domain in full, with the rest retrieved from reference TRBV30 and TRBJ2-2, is SQTIHQWPATLVQPVGSPLSLECTVEGTSNPNLYWYRQAAGRGLQLLFYSVGIGQISSEVPQNLSASRPQDRQFILSSKKLLLSDSGFYLCAWSVTGGMGAWAGELFFGEGSRLTVL.

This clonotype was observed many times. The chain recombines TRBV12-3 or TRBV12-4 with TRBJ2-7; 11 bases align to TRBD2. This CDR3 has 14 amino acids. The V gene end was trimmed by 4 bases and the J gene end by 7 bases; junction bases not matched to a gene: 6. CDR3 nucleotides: TGTGCCAGCAGTTCCGGGACTAGCGGATGGGAGCAGTACTTC. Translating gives CASSSGTSGWEQYF.

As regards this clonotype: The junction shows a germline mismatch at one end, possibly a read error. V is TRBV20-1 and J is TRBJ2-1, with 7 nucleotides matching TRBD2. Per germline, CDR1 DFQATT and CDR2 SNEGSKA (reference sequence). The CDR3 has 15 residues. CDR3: CSASSGRAAYNEQLF. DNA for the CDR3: TGCAGTGCTAGTTCGGGGAGGGCCGCCTACAATGAGCAGCTCTTC.

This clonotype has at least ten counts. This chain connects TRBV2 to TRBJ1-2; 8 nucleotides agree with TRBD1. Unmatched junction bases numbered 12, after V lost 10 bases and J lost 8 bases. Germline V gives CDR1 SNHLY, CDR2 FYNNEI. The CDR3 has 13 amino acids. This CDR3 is CANTGGSVWGYTF. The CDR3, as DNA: TGTGCCAACACAGGGGGAAGTGTATGGGGCTACACCTTC.

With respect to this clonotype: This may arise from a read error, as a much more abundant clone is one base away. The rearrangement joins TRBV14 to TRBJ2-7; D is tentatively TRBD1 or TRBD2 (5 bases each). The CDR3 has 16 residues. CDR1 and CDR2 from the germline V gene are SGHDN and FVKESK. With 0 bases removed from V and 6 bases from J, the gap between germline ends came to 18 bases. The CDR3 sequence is CASSQDYGARSCEQYF. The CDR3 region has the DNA TGTGCCAGCAGCCAAGATTACGGGGCCAGGAGCTGCGAGCAGTACTTC.

CDR3 region: CAWSAGPPYEQYF. The CDR3 region has the DNA TGTGCCTGGAGCGCGGGTCCTCCCTACGAGCAGTACTTC. The chain combines TRBV30 with TRBJ2-7, with D possibly TRBD2 on 5 matching bases. Germline V CDR1 and CDR2: GTSNPN, SVGIG (reference sequence). Trimming removed 3 bases from V and 2 bases from J, with 11 bases in between. The CDR3 runs 13 residues.

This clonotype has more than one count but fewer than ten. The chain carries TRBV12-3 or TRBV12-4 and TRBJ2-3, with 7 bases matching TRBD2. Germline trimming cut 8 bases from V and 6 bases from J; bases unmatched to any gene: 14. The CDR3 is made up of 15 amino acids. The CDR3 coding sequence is TGTGCCAGCGGATCAATAGCGGGTGCCCTTGATACGCAGTATTTT. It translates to CASGSIAGALDTQYF.